The present T cell receptor beta chain was sequenced within a study of identical twins (dated by TCRdb to about 2016). With respect to the entire study: The study deep-sequenced TCR alpha and beta repertoires from monozygotic twins, unrelated adults of various ages and cord blood to test whether fetal clonotypes persist. To rule out contamination, the twin experiments were replicated at different times with different library preparation protocols. Study-wide conclusions, independent of this receptor: Zero-insertion analyses could be partly confounded by invariant T cells such as MAIT and iNKT, although diverse VJ usage argued against such confounding for most clonotypes. A weaker excess of twin sharing was found in beta out-of-frame sequences because the signal-to-noise ratio was lowered by fewer shared sequences. Compared with coincidental sharing between unrelated individuals, out-of-frame TCR alpha sequences shared between twins had an excess of sequences with low generation probability. Abundant cord blood beta clonotypes carried fewer insertions; young adult naive repertoires showed a weaker similar trend, while memory repertoires showed none. Because the same donors could not be followed over many years, conclusions were based on cross-sectional statistical analysis. Out-of-frame TCR alpha sharing in monozygotic twins was systematically underestimated by recombination models, whereas sharing between unrelated individuals was in agreement with the recombination models.

There are 13 amino acids in the CDR3, from cysteine to phenylalanine inclusive. This entry keeps only the CDR3 DNA: 39 bases, framed from base 1. The V and J ends are trimmed by 1 base and 4 bases, leaving 7 bases between them. The germline V gene encodes CDR1 SEHNR and CDR2 FQNEAQ (reference sequence). Every donor in the study was a healthy Caucasian. Three pairs of female monozygotic twins, all aged roughly 18 to 29 years, made up the twin cohort. Positive isolation kits from Invitrogen were used to isolate CD4+ and CD8+ T cell populations. Libraries were prepared through 5' RACE. Sequencing relied on an Illumina HiSeq 2000. Template switching introduced a universal primer binding site; the final cDNA contained a unique molecular identifier, enabling accurate counting of TCR cDNA molecules. Specific primers in the conserved constant-segment region were used to synthesize first-strand cDNA for TCR alpha and beta chains. To control for contamination, every cDNA library was double barcoded, receiving both a SMART-Mk sample barcode and Illumina barcodes. TruSeq adapter sequences and Illumina sample barcodes were added in two successive PCR steps. The Illumina HiSeq platform was used with custom primers to sequence TCR alpha and beta cDNA libraries. Processing in the source paper ran as follows. Raw reads were processed with MiGEC to extract unique molecular identifiers, and MiXCR was used to determine CDR3 positions. For each individual, recombination models were inferred using an EM algorithm with the repgenHMM and IGoR tools. Shared clonotypes were analyzed with the tcR package in R, and sharing was normalized by the product of cloneset sizes. To study raw recombination free of thymic and clonal selection effects, out-of-frame nonproductive sequences were analyzed. TCRdb trimmed public reads at Q25 via fastp, called clones via MiXCR and kept in-frame beta chains. Identical CDR3 protein sequences are pooled into one entry, listed with their most common genes and DNA. The V and J calls were determined by TCRdb, not by the authors. The sample contains 400,000 to 550,000 distinct CDR3 sequences, 20% to 25% of them found a single time. Around 3% of the sample is taken by the ten largest.

This clonotype was detected only a few times. Its antigen specificity is not known. Per-base qualities were not stored, and no clone one base away is much larger. These same records also appear under a second study, on T cells expressing NK-cell markers. In that second paper, the authors write: In sorted CD3+CD56+NKG2C+, CD3+CD56+NKG2C- and CD3+CD56-NKG2C+ T-cell subsets from several donors, TCR beta-chain repertoires were profiled. Of the eight sequenced donors, seven were found to be HCMV-seropositive and one was found to be HCMV-seronegative. In several experiments an anti-gammadeltaTCR antibody was added to restrict sorting to alphabetaTCR-expressing T cells. In 6 or 7 donors, the dominant CD3+CD56+NKG2C+ clonotypes ranked among the top 10 CD8+ clonotypes, making up about 1.0-8% of CD8+ T cells. Those dominant clonotypes were again the most abundant among CD3+CD56-NKG2C+ cells in four donors, at roughly 25-60.1%. Whether the expanded NKG2C-expressing T cell clones were specific for HCMV antigens remained unclear. Randomly selected healthy volunteers, three men and five women, were used as the eight sequenced donors. HCMV serostatus was determined by detecting HCMV-specific IgG in serum with a commercial ELISA kit. MIGEC was used to demultiplex reads and group reads by UMI, and MiTCR was used to assemble and quantify clonotypes. To remove erroneous sequences, TCR cDNA sequences were retained only when supported by two or more reads. The tcR package was used for downstream repertoire analysis, with clonotypes matched between fractions based on CDR3 nucleotide sequence plus V segment. VDJmatch was used to annotate antigen specificity against VDJdb, with one amino acid substitution in CDR3 permitted.

The sample comprised CD4+ T cells sorted from blood. The receptor's source is a woman between 18 and 29 years old in good health. The chain was built from TRBV7-9 and TRBJ2-5, with the D gene uncertain. The CDR3 protein is CASSLETPETQYF. The DNA sequence is TGTGCCAGCAGCTTAGAGACCCCAGAGACCCAGTACTTC.